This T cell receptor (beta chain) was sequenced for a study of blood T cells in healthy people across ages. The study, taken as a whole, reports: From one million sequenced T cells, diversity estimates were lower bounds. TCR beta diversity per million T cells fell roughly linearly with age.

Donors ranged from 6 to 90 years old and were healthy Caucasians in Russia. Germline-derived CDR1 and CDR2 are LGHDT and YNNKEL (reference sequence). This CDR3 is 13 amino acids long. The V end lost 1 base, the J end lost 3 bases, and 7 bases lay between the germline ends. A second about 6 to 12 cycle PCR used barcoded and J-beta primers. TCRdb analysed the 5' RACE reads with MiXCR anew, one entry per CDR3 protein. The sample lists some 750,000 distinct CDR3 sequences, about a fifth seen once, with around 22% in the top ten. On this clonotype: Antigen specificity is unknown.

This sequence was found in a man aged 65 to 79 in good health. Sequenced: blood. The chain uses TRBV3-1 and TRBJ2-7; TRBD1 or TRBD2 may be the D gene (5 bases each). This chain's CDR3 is CASSQGDVYEQYF. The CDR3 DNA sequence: TGTGCCAGCAGCCAAGGGGACGTCTACGAGCAGTACTTC.